What follows are 19 T cell receptor beta chains derived from one specimen sequenced in a study of human T cells and chemical hapten exposure. The time point denotes: pre-sensitization, week 0. Treatment described: therapeutic diphenylcyclopropenone sensitization with weekly scalp DPC. Using its own MiXCR run on the RACE reads, TCRdb lists one record per CDR3 protein. Of approximately 400,000 distinct CDR3 sequences detected, around 5.5% appear once; the ten largest clones hold about 2.5%. Specimen: whole blood, collected in connection with sensitization to the hapten diphenylcyclopropenone (DPC). These receptors were taken from a woman aged 45-59 years with alopecia areata. Some clones in this sample may be carry-over from other donors' samples.

With respect to this clonotype: Given a much more abundant clone one base away, this may be a read error. The rearrangement joins TRBV29-1 to TRBJ2-2; D remains ambiguous. This CDR3 contains 15 residues. Germline V gives CDR1 SQVTM, CDR2 ANQGSEA. This CDR3 reads CNVDSPGRGTGELFF. CDR3 nucleotide sequence: TGCAACGTTGATAGCCCAGGTCGAGGAACCGGGGAGCTGTTTTTT.

This clonotype turned up a few times. The chain uses TRBV29-1 and TRBJ1-2, with unresolved D. CDR1 is SQVTM, CDR2 ANQGSEA, per germline. The CDR3 consists of 14 residues. The V and J ends lost 3 bases and 3 bases respectively, with 14 bases between them. CDR3 sequence: CSVDSGFKDYGYTF. The CDR3 nucleotides are TGCAGCGTTGACAGTGGCTTCAAGGACTATGGCTACACCTTC.

This clonotype was seen ten or more times. The V and J genes are TRBV2 and TRBJ2-3, with 9 bases lining up with TRBD2. The CDR3 has 14 residues. V lost 8 bases, J lost 1 base, and 4 bases stayed unmatched. Germline V gene sequence: CDR1 SNHLY, CDR2 FYNNEI. The CDR3 coding sequence is TGTGCCAGCCACCAGCGGGGGGGCACAGATACGCAGTATTTT. Translated, it gives CASHQRGGTDTQYF.

CDR3 coding DNA: TGTGCCAGCAGCTCACGGGGAATCCGTCAAGAGACCCAGTACTTC. It yields the protein CASSSRGIRQETQYF. The chain carries TRBV3-1 and TRBJ2-5; TRBD2 might be the D (5 bases). Per the germline V gene, CDR1 is LGHDT and CDR2 is YNNKEL (reference sequence). V lost 5 bases, J lost 2 bases, and 15 bases lay in between. The CDR3 consists of 15 residues.

Ten or more counts support this clonotype. The chain employs TRBV12-3 or TRBV12-4 and TRBJ1-3, with a possible D match to TRBD1 (5 bases). CDR3 length equals 14 residues. Trimming took 1 base from V and 4 from J, leaving 8 bases between them. The chain's CDR3 is CASSLGQRGNTIYF. The CDR3 nucleotides read TGTGCCAGCAGTTTAGGACAGAGAGGAAACACCATATATTTT.

This clonotype has ten or more counts. The V gene is TRBV10-2, the J gene TRBJ2-1, with 7 bases lining up with TRBD2. With V trimmed by 3 bases and J by 6 bases, 11 bases remained unmatched. The CDR3 is 16 residues long. Germline CDR1 reads WSHSY; CDR2 reads SAAADI. The CDR3 nucleotides read TGCGCCAGCAGTGACCCAGCGGGACTCCTTCGCAATGAGCAGTTCTTC. Its protein is CASSDPAGLLRNEQFF.

This clonotype came up a few times. The V and J genes are TRBV9 and TRBJ2-2, with D maybe TRBD2 (5 bases). Trimming stripped 3 bases from V and 6 bases from J, with 12 bases between. Germline CDR1 is SGDLS and CDR2 is YYNGEE. CDR3 length: 14 residues. The CDR3 bases are TGTGCCAGCAGCGCCGATACTAGACCCGGGGAGCTGTTTTTT. As protein: CASSADTRPGELFF. The variable domain in full, completed from reference TRBV9 and TRBJ2-2, reads DSGVTQTPKHLITATGQRVTLRCSPRSGDLSVYWYQQSLDQGLQFLIQYYNGEERAKGNILERFSAQQFPDLHSELNLSSLELGDSALYFCASSADTRPGELFFGEGSRLTVL.

The chain uses TRBV12-3 or TRBV12-4 and TRBJ1-5, with 7 bases identical to TRBD1. The CDR3 has 15 amino acids. With V trimmed by 4 bases and J by 4 bases, 7 bases remained unmatched. CDR3 in DNA: TGTGCCAGCAGTTCCCGGGACAGCCATAATCAGCCCCAGCATTTT. Translating gives CASSSRDSHNQPQHF.

This clonotype has ten or more counts. The V and J genes are TRBV9 and TRBJ1-1; D is undetermined. From germline, CDR1 is SGDLS and CDR2 YYNGEE. The CDR3 covers 16 residues. With 0 bases removed from V and 1 base from J, the gap between germline ends came to 13 bases. CDR3: CASSVGEGRGNTEAFF. The CDR3 DNA reads TGTGCCAGCAGCGTAGGAGAGGGCCGAGGGAACACTGAAGCTTTCTTT.

V usage is TRBV6-6 and J usage is TRBJ2-6; 10 positions agree with TRBD1. The CDR3 has 18 amino acids. Germline V CDR1 and CDR2: MNHNY, SVGAGI (reference sequence). With V trimmed by 2 bases and J by 0 bases, 4 bases remained unmatched. The CDR3 region is CASSYKGQGTSGANVLTF. The CDR3, as DNA: TGTGCCAGCAGTTACAAGGGACAGGGGACCTCTGGGGCCAACGTCCTGACTTTC.

This clonotype was counted many times. The rearrangement uses TRBV9 and TRBJ2-7; no clear D gene. The V end was cut by 0 bases, the J end by 0 bases, with 7 bases between. CDR1 is SGDLS, CDR2 YYNGEE, per germline. The CDR3 is made up of 14 amino acids. CDR3 residues: CASSVGWDSYEQYF. CDR3 DNA sequence: TGTGCCAGCAGCGTAGGCTGGGACTCCTACGAGCAGTACTTC.

J is TRBJ2-5 and V is TRBV12-3 or TRBV12-4, with TRBD2 matching over 8 bases. J lost 3 bases, V lost 3 bases, and 6 bases had no gene match. The CDR3 is 15 residues long. This CDR3 reads CASSFRTSGKETQYF. The DNA of the CDR3 is TGTGCCAGCAGTTTTCGAACTAGCGGAAAAGAGACCCAGTACTTC.

This clonotype has only a few counts. The V call is TRBV5-4, the J call TRBJ1-1; D is possibly TRBD1 (5 bases). Trimming stripped 3 bases from V and 11 bases from J, with 17 bases between. This CDR3 contains 13 residues. The germline gives CDR1 SGHNT, CDR2 YYREEE (reference sequence). The CDR3: CASSSGTGERAFF. Written as DNA, the CDR3 is TGTGCCAGCAGCTCCGGGACGGGGGAGAGGGCTTTCTTT.

This clonotype has at least ten counts. The CDR3 coding sequence is TGTGCCAGCACCCCTGCGGGGGACTACGAGCAGTACTTC. Translation: CASTPAGDYEQYF. V and J are TRBV6-2 or TRBV6-3 and TRBJ2-7; TRBD2 aligns across 7 bases. Germline CDR1 is MNHEY and CDR2 is SVGEGT. The CDR3 is 13 residues long. V shed 7 bases, J shed 3 bases, and the junction held 6 bases outside the gene matches.

This clonotype has only a few counts. The V gene is TRBV5-1, the J gene TRBJ2-2; TRBD1 matches at 8 bases. CDR1 and CDR2 (germline): SGHRS, YFSETQ. The junction had 7 bases not matched to a gene; V was cut back by 7 bases and J by 5 bases. The CDR3 extends over 14 amino acids. The CDR3 loop reads CASSGQGRTGELFF. Here the CDR3 DNA reads TGCGCCAGCTCCGGACAGGGCAGGACCGGGGAGCTGTTTTTT.

This rearrangement joins TRBV10-3 to TRBJ1-2; no firm D call. There are 14 residues in the CDR3. Germline loops: CDR1 ENHRY, CDR2 SYGVKD. The V and J ends lost 10 bases and 4 bases respectively, with 19 bases between them. In nucleotides, the CDR3 is TGTGCCACCACTGAGGGTGCCGAGGGCTATGGCTACACCTTC. Translated, it gives CATTEGAEGYGYTF.

The chain employs TRBV29-1 and TRBJ1-1; D is uncertain. V was trimmed by 2 bases and J by 1 base, leaving 8 bases between them. The germline gives CDR1 SQVTM, CDR2 ANQGSEA. The CDR3 consists of 13 residues. The CDR3 region is CSVERHPNTEAFF. In DNA, the CDR3 is TGCAGCGTTGAAAGACACCCGAACACTGAAGCTTTCTTT.

This clonotype was seen many times. V and J are TRBV20-1 and TRBJ2-2; D is perhaps TRBD2 (5 bases). V was cut by 3 bases and J by 9 bases, with 20 bases left in between. The CDR3 has 15 amino acids. Germline CDR1 reads DFQATT; CDR2 reads SNEGSKA (reference sequence). The DNA of the CDR3 is TGCAGTGCTAGTGACGGTGGGAGAGGGAACCGGGAGCTGTTTTTT. Translating gives CSASDGGRGNRELFF.

This clonotype came up a few times. V is TRBV29-1 and J is TRBJ1-2; perhaps TRBD1 as D (6 bases). Germline-derived CDR1 and CDR2 are SQVTM and ANQGSEA. CDR3 length: 11 residues. V lost 3 bases and J 7 bases, leaving 9 bases between the germline ends. In DNA form, the CDR3 reads TGCAGCGTTGAGCACAGGGTTGGCTACACCTTC. Protein: CSVEHRVGYTF.